These 29 T cell receptor beta chains were sequenced from one sample in a study of radiation and T cells in renal cell carcinoma. Assay used: immunoSEQ multiplex PCR; TCRdb lists only in-frame clones, some missing. The sample contains roughly 13,000 clones, approximately 50% of which appear only once. The treatment is: treatment-naive control, cytoreductive nephrectomy. This specimen was tumor tissue, taken from a patient whose treatment was nephrectomy without radiotherapy. These receptors were collected from a man aged 50 to 59 with renal cell carcinoma.

This clone is medium-sized. V and J are TRBV29-1 and TRBJ1-1; D call uncertain. Trimming left V 5 bases short and J 3 bases short, with 4 bases between. Germline values: CDR1 SQVTM, CDR2 ANQGSEA. This CDR3 comprises 10 residues. CDR3: CSVLYTEAFF. The CDR3 region has the DNA TGCAGCGTTCTTTACACTGAAGCTTTCTTT. The complete variable domain, with remaining parts taken from reference TRBV29-1 and TRBJ1-1, reads SAVISQKPSRDICQRGTSLTIQCQVDSQVTMMFWYRQQPGQSLTLIATANQGSEATYESGFVIDKFPISRPNLTFSTLTVSNMSPEDSSIYLCSVLYTEAFFGQGTRLTVV.

The chain couples TRBV19 to TRBJ1-2, with 11 bases that match TRBD1. The length of the CDR3 is 17 residues. With V trimmed by 0 bases and J by 3 bases, 6 bases remained unmatched. From germline, CDR1 is LNHDA and CDR2 SQIVND (reference sequence). CDR3 residues: CASSIDQGTGGYYGYTF. The CDR3, as DNA: TGTGCCAGTAGTATAGATCAAGGGACAGGGGGTTACTATGGCTACACCTTC.

The V and J genes are TRBV7-2 and TRBJ1-2, with D unclear. CDR3 size: 13 residues. In germline, CDR1 is SGHTA, CDR2 FQGNSA. V lost 6 bases and J lost 2, with 10 bases in between. The DNA for the CDR3 is TGTGCCAGCAGTCCGGACGGGAACTATGGCTACACCTTC. As protein: CASSPDGNYGYTF.

V is TRBV11-3 and J is TRBJ2-3; TRBD2 matches at 10 bases. Germline values: CDR1 SGHNT, CDR2 YENEEA. The V gene end was trimmed by 5 bases and the J gene end by 6 bases; junction bases not matched to a gene: 11. The CDR3 is 16 amino acids. The CDR3 region has the DNA TGTGCCAGCAGCCCAGGGCTAGCGGGGGTGGCGGATACGCAGTATTTT. Amino acid sequence: CASSPGLAGVADTQYF.

The CDR3 DNA reads TGTGCCAGCAGCTTCCTAGCCCGTATTGACTACACTGAAGCTTTCTTT. Translated, it gives CASSFLARIDYTEAFF. V usage is TRBV5-5 and J usage is TRBJ1-1; D remains ambiguous. V gave up 2 bases and J gave up 3 bases, with 17 bases separating them. The CDR3 has 16 residues. CDR1 is SGHKS and CDR2 is YYEKEE in the germline V gene (reference sequence).

CDR3 loop: CASSLLGQNHYNEQFF. CDR3 DNA: TGTGCCAGCAGCTTGCTGGGGCAGAACCACTACAATGAGCAGTTCTTC. This chain connects TRBV5-6 to TRBJ2-1; TRBD1 might be the D (5 bases). The CDR3 runs to 16 residues. Germline-derived CDR1 and CDR2 are SGHDT and YYEEEE. Deletions cut 1 base from V and 3 bases from J, with 14 bases between.

The chain recombines TRBV7-6 with TRBJ2-2; 7 bases map to TRBD1. The CDR3 length is 17 residues. The ends lost 5 bases at V and 0 bases at J; junction bases unmatched: 9. Germline CDR1 is SGHVS and CDR2 is FNYEAQ. CDR3 bases: TGTGCCAGCAGCACTACTCGGGACAGTCCGAACACCGGGGAGCTGTTTTTT. Its translation: CASSTTRDSPNTGELFF.

This chain connects TRBV5-1 to TRBJ2-1; 12 nucleotides align to TRBD2. J lost 3 bases, V lost 4 bases, and 5 bases had no gene match. CDR1 and CDR2 from the germline V gene are SGHRS and YFSETQ. The CDR3 totals 16 residues. The CDR3 region is CASSVTSGGGYNEQFF. The CDR3 nucleotides read TGCGCCAGCAGCGTGACTAGCGGGGGCGGCTACAATGAGCAGTTCTTC. Drawing the rest from reference TRBV5-1 and TRBJ2-1, the complete variable domain is KAGVTQTPRYLIKTRGQQVTLSCSPISGHRSVSWYQQTPGQGLQFLFEYFSETQRNKGNFPGRFSGRQFSNSRSEMNVSTLELGDSALYLCASSVTSGGGYNEQFFGPGTRLTVL.

This chain links TRBV6-1 with TRBJ2-6, with no clear D. Germline values: CDR1 MNHNS, CDR2 SASEGT. This CDR3 region has 17 residues. The V end was cut by 5 bases, the J end by 0 bases, with 14 bases between. CDR3 bases: TGTGCCAGCAGTAAAGGGCGTGTCGACTCTGGGGCCAACGTCCTGACTTTC. Translation: CASSKGRVDSGANVLTF.

The V call is TRBV5-4, the J call TRBJ2-1; perhaps TRBD1 as D (6 bases). Germline loops: CDR1 SGHNT, CDR2 YYREEE (reference sequence). Trimming pared 0 bases from V and 6 bases from J, leaving 10 bases between. This CDR3 has 14 amino acids. CDR3 in amino acids: CASSLGVGANEQFF. The DNA of the CDR3 is TGTGCCAGCAGCTTGGGGGTGGGGGCCAATGAGCAGTTCTTC.

This chain links TRBV30 with TRBJ1-2, with D possibly being TRBD1 (6 bases). The V gene lost 2 bases and the J gene lost 4 bases, with 14 bases spanning the gap. Germline CDR1 and CDR2: GTSNPN and SVGIG (reference sequence). The CDR3 runs 14 residues. CDR3 protein: CAWSTGGPVYGYTF. The CDR3, as DNA: TGTGCCTGGAGTACCGGGGGGCCGGTCTATGGCTACACCTTC.

The V call is TRBV5-6, the J call TRBJ2-3; the match to TRBD1 covers 7 bases. Germline V lookup: CDR1 SGHDT, CDR2 YYEEEE. V shed 4 bases, J shed 8 bases, and the junction held 13 bases outside the gene matches. The length of the CDR3 is 15 residues. The CDR3 is CASSPPWTGGPTQYF. As DNA, the CDR3 is TGTGCCAGCAGCCCCCCTTGGACAGGTGGTCCTACGCAGTATTTT.

The chain is built from TRBV7-6 and TRBJ2-1, with a weak D call TRBD1 (6 bases). CDR1 and CDR2 (germline): SGHVS, FNYEAQ. The V end was cut by 5 bases, the J end by 3 bases, with 17 bases between. This CDR3 is built from 16 residues. The CDR3 coding sequence is TGTGCCAGCAGCCTAGGGGGTAGACAGAGCTACAATGAGCAGTTCTTC. Residues: CASSLGGRQSYNEQFF.

The chain couples TRBV7-2 to TRBJ1-2; no definite D call. CDR1 is SGHTA and CDR2 is FQGNSA in the germline V gene. V lost 0 bases and J 7 bases, leaving 12 bases between the germline ends. The CDR3 has 14 amino acids. The CDR3 loop is CASSLALEAPGYTF. In DNA, the CDR3 is TGTGCCAGCAGCTTAGCGCTAGAAGCGCCTGGCTACACCTTC. Full variable domain (missing parts from reference TRBV7-2 and TRBJ1-2): GAGVSQSPSNKVTEKGKDVELRCDPISGHTALYWYRQSLGQGLEFLIYFQGNSAPDKSGLPSDRFSAERTGGSVSTLTIQRTQQEDSAVYLCASSLALEAPGYTFGSGTRLTVV.

The chain employs TRBV19 and TRBJ1-1; TRBD1 agrees at 8 bases. The CDR3 consists of 17 residues. CDR1 LNHDA and CDR2 SQIVND come from the germline V gene (reference sequence). Trimming removed 4 bases from V and 6 bases from J; junction bases left unmatched: 16. The CDR3 DNA follows: TGTGCCAGTAGTACGCGCACCCGGACAGGGTCCTACTCTGAAGCTTTCTTT. Translating gives CASSTRTRTGSYSEAFF.

This clone was detected only a few times. The chain is built from TRBV4-1 and TRBJ1-1; TRBD1 agrees at 8 bases. Germline CDR1 reads MGHRA; CDR2 reads YSYEKL. CDR3 length equals 15 residues. V lost 3 bases and J lost 7; bases outside the gene matches: 10. The CDR3 coding sequence is TGCGCCAGCAGCCAGGGGTGGGGGACAGGCAGTGAAGCTTTCTTT. Its protein is CASSQGWGTGSEAFF.

This sequence joins TRBV10-2 and TRBJ1-5; unclear D gene. The germline gives CDR1 WSHSY, CDR2 SAAADI. V was trimmed by 5 bases and J by 3 bases, leaving 8 bases between them. The length of the CDR3 is 13 residues. In DNA, the CDR3 is TGCGCCAGCAGTAGTACGGACAATCAGCCCCAGCATTTT. It codes for CASSSTDNQPQHF.

The V call is TRBV5-4, the J call TRBJ1-2; D is unresolved. Trimming took off 0 bases at V and 4 bases at J, with 7 bases between the two ends. This CDR3 is 13 amino acids long. Germline-derived CDR1 and CDR2 are SGHNT and YYREEE (reference sequence). CDR3 sequence (DNA): TGTGCCAGCAGCTTGGACAGCTCCTATGGCTACACCTTC. This encodes CASSLDSSYGYTF.

The chain employs TRBV10-3 and TRBJ2-1, with 9 bases that match TRBD2. Germline CDR1 and CDR2: ENHRY and SYGVKD. The CDR3 totals 15 residues. The V and J ends lost 5 bases and 7 bases, in that order; junction bases with no gene match: 9. As DNA, the CDR3 is TGTGCCATCAGTAAGGCGGGGGGGCTAGAAAATGAGCAGTTCTTC. Encoded protein: CAISKAGGLENEQFF.

This rearrangement joins TRBV5-6 to TRBJ1-6; D may be TRBD1 (5 bases). CDR1 is SGHDT, CDR2 YYEEEE, per germline. CDR3 length: 15 residues. Trimming took off 1 base at V and 4 bases at J, with 9 bases between the two ends. The chain's CDR3 is CASSLLQGYNSPLHF. The CDR3 DNA follows: TGTGCCAGCAGCTTGTTGCAGGGATATAATTCACCCCTCCACTTT.

This clone has a handful of counts. CDR3 in amino acids: CASSAAGGAYGYTF. The CDR3 bases are TGCGCCAGCAGCGCCGCAGGGGGCGCATATGGCTACACCTTC. The chain couples TRBV5-1 to TRBJ1-2; 8 nucleotides align to TRBD1. The CDR3 contains 14 residues. In germline, CDR1 is SGHRS, CDR2 YFSETQ. V trimming: 4 bases; J trimming: 5 bases; junction bases outside the gene matches: 7.

V usage is TRBV5-1 and J usage is TRBJ2-7; tentatively, D is TRBD1 (6 bases). Trimming removed 4 bases from V and 1 base from J, with 15 bases in between. Germline V lookup: CDR1 SGHRS, CDR2 YFSETQ. CDR3 length equals 15 residues. For the CDR3, the DNA is TGCGCCAGCAGCGGATACGGACAGTCATCCTACGAGCAGTACTTC. It is translated as CASSGYGQSSYEQYF.

This clone has a handful of counts. J is TRBJ1-1 and V is TRBV14; tentatively, D is TRBD1 (6 bases). Per germline, CDR1 SGHDN and CDR2 FVKESK. This CDR3 has 16 residues. Trimming stripped 4 bases from V and 4 bases from J, with 19 bases between. The CDR3 reads CASSLQGGQWGTEAFF. DNA of the CDR3: TGTGCCAGCAGCCTACAGGGAGGACAGTGGGGCACTGAAGCTTTCTTT.

By share of the sample, this clone is large (0.1 to 1%). The chain joins TRBV19 to TRBJ1-5; D possibly corresponds to TRBD1 (6 bases). The V end was cut by 3 bases, the J end by 6 bases, with 12 bases between. Germline V CDR1 and CDR2: LNHDA, SQIVND (reference sequence). This CDR3 is 14 amino acids long. The CDR3 loop reads CASSIGTPGQPQHF. In nucleotides, the CDR3 is TGTGCCAGTAGTATTGGGACACCGGGTCAGCCCCAGCATTTT.

The rearrangement links TRBV7-3 to TRBJ1-1; TRBD1 matches at 9 bases. This CDR3 contains 15 residues. Trimming removed 5 bases from V and 3 bases from J; junction bases left unmatched: 7. Germline CDR1 reads SGHTA; CDR2 reads FQGTGA. CDR3: CASSLLRTGDTEAFF. The CDR3 nucleotides read TGTGCCAGCAGCCTACTAAGGACAGGGGACACTGAAGCTTTCTTT.

The gene calls are TRBV7-3 and TRBJ1-2; 10 nucleotides align to TRBD1. Per germline, CDR1 SGHTA and CDR2 FQGTGA. Trimming removed 2 bases from V and 8 bases from J; junction bases left unmatched: 8. This CDR3 spans 15 amino acids. CDR3: CASSLVRTGGGGYTF. CDR3 DNA sequence: TGTGCCAGCAGCTTAGTCCGGACAGGGGGAGGAGGCTACACCTTC.

This clone was seen more than once but under ten times. The sample carries other DNA sequences with the same CDR3. The chain couples TRBV5-1 to TRBJ1-1; D remains unclear. V lost 1 base and J 1 base, leaving 5 bases between the germline ends. The germline gives CDR1 SGHRS, CDR2 YFSETQ. The CDR3 has 13 residues. The CDR3 spells CASSLIPNTEAFF. CDR3 sequence (DNA): TGCGCCAGCAGCTTGATCCCGAACACTGAAGCTTTCTTT.

This clone counts as large. This chain links TRBV19 with TRBJ1-4, with 8 nucleotides matching TRBD1. J was trimmed by 7 bases and V by 5 bases; bases with no gene match: 9. CDR3 length: 15 residues. Germline CDR1 is LNHDA and CDR2 is SQIVND (reference sequence). CDR3 in amino acids: CASSPGTGWGEKLFF. In nucleotides, the CDR3 is TGTGCCAGTAGTCCAGGGACAGGATGGGGTGAAAAACTGTTTTTT.

This clone was counted a few times. The rearrangement joins TRBV30 to TRBJ1-1; 8 bases map to TRBD1. Trimming took 8 bases from V and 4 from J; bases not matched to a gene: 6. Germline V gene data show CDR1 as GTSNPN and CDR2 as SVGIG (reference sequence). This CDR3 has 12 residues. The CDR3 here is CAGRTGSTEAFF. The CDR3 nucleotides are TGTGCCGGCAGGACAGGGAGCACTGAAGCTTTCTTT.